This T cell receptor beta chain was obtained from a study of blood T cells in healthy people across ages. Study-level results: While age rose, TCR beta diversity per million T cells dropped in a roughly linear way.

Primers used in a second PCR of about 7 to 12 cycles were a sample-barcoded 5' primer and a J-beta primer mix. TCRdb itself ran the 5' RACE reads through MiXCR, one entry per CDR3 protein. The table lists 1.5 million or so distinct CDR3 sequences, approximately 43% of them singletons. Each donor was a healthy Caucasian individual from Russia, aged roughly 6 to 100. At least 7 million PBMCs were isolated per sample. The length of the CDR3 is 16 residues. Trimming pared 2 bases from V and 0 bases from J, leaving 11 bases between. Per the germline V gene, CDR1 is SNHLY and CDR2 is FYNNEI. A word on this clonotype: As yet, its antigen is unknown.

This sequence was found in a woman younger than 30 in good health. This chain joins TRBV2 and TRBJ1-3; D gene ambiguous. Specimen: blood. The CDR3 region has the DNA TGTGCCAGCAGTGAACAGGCGGCCAGCTCTGGAAACACCATATATTTT. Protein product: CASSEQAASSGNTIYF.